Described below is a single TCR beta chain sequence and its context. Its antigen remains unknown. This record comes from a study of blood T cells in healthy people across ages. Points from the study as a whole: Long-lived donors had more naive CD4+ cells and higher diversity than aged donors.

Individuals who donated were healthy Caucasians from Russia aged 6 to 90. About 9.6 milliliters of peripheral blood were drawn from each donor into EDTA-treated tubes. J gave up 7 bases and V 5 bases, and 9 bases lay outside the gene matches. The CDR3 has 16 amino acids. CDR1 SSHAT and CDR2 FNYEAQ come from the germline V gene (reference sequence). The authors ran a second PCR of roughly 7 to 11 cycles using a sample-barcoded 5' primer and a J-beta primer mix. TCRdb re-called the 5' RACE reads with MiXCR, one entry per CDR3 protein. Of about 1,500,000 distinct CDR3 sequences detected, under 30% appear once; the ten largest clones hold more than 6%.

The rearrangement links TRBV7-7 to TRBJ2-3, with 13 bases identical to TRBD2. This TCR came from a woman in her twenties or thirties in good health. Sequencing was carried out using blood. The CDR3 sequence is CASSPLAGGPYNTQYF. CDR3 DNA sequence: TGTGCCAGCAGCCCACTAGCGGGAGGGCCGTATAATACGCAGTATTTT.